A selection of T cell receptor beta chains follows, all from one sample in a study of shared clonotypes between healthy human individuals. Repertoires were generated with immunoSEQ multiplex PCR, while TCRdb's copy carries only in-frame clones and drops some. Here the sample spans roughly 1,600,000 clones, around 98.5% being singletons. The sample was naive CD4+ T cells sorted from blood. Receptors originate from a man in his thirties or forties in good health. Each CDR3 is given with its conserved first and last residue. D genes are given only for firm matches. Only some rows state a clone size, as once, few, many or a class for expanded clones.

TRBJ2-7,.,.,TRBV6-5,CASTPRSSNEQYF,TGTGCCAGCACCCCGCGCTCCTCCAACGAGCAGTACTTC
TRBJ2-3,.,.,TRBV18,CASSPPVTDTQYF,TGTGCCAGCTCACCACCCGTAACAGATACGCAGTATTTT
TRBJ1-1,.,.,TRBV9,CASSVRTDNEAFF,TGTGCCAGCAGCGTCAGGACAGACAATGAAGCTTTCTTT
TRBJ1-3,.,.,TRBV2,CASKPLRGFSGNTIYF,TGTGCCAGCAAGCCCTTACGGGGCTTCTCTGGAAACACCATATATTTT
TRBJ2-3,.,.,TRBV21-1,CASSLRTGGPDTQYF,TGTGCCAGCAGCCTGCGGACAGGGGGCCCAGATACGCAGTATTTT
TRBJ2-3,.,.,TRBV29-1,CSVGGLFTDTQYF,TGCAGCGTTGGAGGCCTCTTCACGGATACGCAGTATTTT
TRBJ2-3,.,.,TRBV27,CASSLLVETTDTQYF,TGTGCCAGCAGTTTATTGGTAGAAACCACAGATACGCAGTATTTT
TRBJ2-1,.,.,TRBV14,CASSPSGIYNEQFF,TGTGCCAGCAGCCCATCGGGGATATACAATGAGCAGTTCTTC
TRBJ1-4,.,.,TRBV4-3,CASPPGWKLFF,TGCGCCAGCCCCCCGGGCTGGAAACTGTTTTTT
TRBJ2-6,.,.,TRBV28,CASSLSGAGANVLTF,TGTGCCAGCAGTTTATCGGGAGCTGGGGCCAACGTCCTGACTTTC
TRBJ1-1,TRBD1,.,TRBV6-5,CASSTGGGVGTEAFF,TGTGCCAGCAGTACAGGGGGGGGAGTAGGTACTGAAGCTTTCTTT
TRBJ2-1,.,.,TRBV6-1,CASSEEFRVSYNEQFF,TGTGCCAGCAGTGAAGAGTTCCGGGTTTCCTACAATGAGCAGTTCTTC
TRBJ1-4,.,.,TRBV6-7,CASSYYRGEGKNRANEKLFF,TGTGCCAGCAGTTACTATCGAGGGGAGGGGAAAAATCGCGCTAATGAAAAACTGTTTTTT
TRBJ2-3,TRBD2,.,TRBV18,CASSPGRGPDTQYF,TGTGCCAGCTCACCCGGGAGGGGCCCAGATACGCAGTATTTT
TRBJ2-1,.,.,TRBV7-6,CASSPPGREQFF,TGTGCCAGCTCGCCCCCAGGGCGGGAGCAGTTCTTC
TRBJ2-7,.,.,TRBV6-5,CASRGESEQYF,TGTGCCAGCAGGGGGGAGAGCGAGCAGTACTTC
TRBJ1-5,.,.,TRBV6-5,CASSYSIRHGDQPQHF,TGTGCCAGCAGTTACTCGATACGGCACGGTGATCAGCCCCAGCATTTT
TRBJ2-1,.,.,TRBV6-5,CASSIGGIKYNEQFF,TGTGCCAGCTCTATTGGCGGGATAAAATACAATGAGCAGTTCTTC
TRBJ1-3,.,once,TRBV18,CASSPLPEGSSGNTIYF,TGTGCCAGCTCACCACTTCCAGAGGGAAGCTCTGGAAACACCATATATTTT
TRBJ1-5,.,.,TRBV12-5,CASGPGDQPQHF,TGTGCTAGTGGTCCAGGGGATCAGCCCCAGCATTTT
TRBJ1-1,.,.,TRBV7-2,CASSLFSSGITEAFF,TGTGCCAGCAGCTTATTCTCTTCGGGTATCACTGAAGCTTTCTTT
TRBJ1-2,TRBD1,.,TRBV29-1,CSVVSGQGAYGYTF,TGCAGCGTTGTATCGGGGCAGGGGGCCTATGGCTACACCTTC